Below, 6 T cell receptor beta chains from the same sample are listed, as sequenced in a study of blood T cell repertoires in COVID-19. Clones were sequenced by immunoSEQ multiplex PCR, and TCRdb holds only the in-frame ones, with some missing. In the table there are 300,000 to 350,000 clones, about 86% of which are singletons. The source material was PBMCs or T cells enriched from blood (not recorded which). The receptors stem from a woman aged 40-49 years with acute COVID-19.

The gene calls are TRBV9 and TRBJ2-2; a weak D match, TRBD2 (5 bases). Germline V gene data show CDR1 as SGDLS and CDR2 as YYNGEE. The CDR3 spans 15 residues. The germline V and J ends were trimmed by 0 bases and 3 bases, with 9 bases remaining between them. The CDR3 bases are TGTGCCAGCAGCGTAGCGGGAACGGACACCGGGGAGCTGTTTTTT. This gives the protein CASSVAGTDTGELFF.

The chain joins TRBV3-1 (or the pseudogene TRBV3-2) to TRBJ1-2; 8 nucleotides agree with TRBD1. The CDR3 loop spans 15 amino acids. The ends lost 1 base at V and 8 bases at J; junction bases unmatched: 9. Germline V gene sequence: CDR1 LGHDT, CDR2 YNNKEL (reference sequence). CDR3 coding DNA: TGTGCCAGCAGCCAAGCTGACAGGGGACTGGGAGGCTACACCTTC. Translated, it gives CASSQADRGLGGYTF.

The rearrangement uses TRBV19 and TRBJ2-7; 8 bases match TRBD1. Germline V gene sequence: CDR1 LNHDA, CDR2 SQIVND (reference sequence). With V trimmed by 10 bases and J by 7 bases, 18 bases remained unmatched. The CDR3 consists of 15 residues. The CDR3 coding sequence is TGTGCCACCCGCAGCCCCGGGCAGGGGGCTGAAGAGCAGTACTTC. Translation: CATRSPGQGAEEQYF.

This chain uses TRBV20-1 with TRBJ2-5, with D maybe TRBD2 (6 bases). The V gene lost 6 bases and the J gene lost 5 bases, with 10 bases spanning the gap. The CDR3 extends over 11 amino acids. The germline gives CDR1 DFQATT, CDR2 SNEGSKA (reference sequence). The CDR3 DNA reads as TGCAGTGCGAGCCGGGAGGAGACCCAGTACTTC. This translates into CSASREETQYF.

The DNA for the CDR3 is TGTGCCAGCAGCGTAGGGTCAGGGCTCCAACCCAATGAAAAACTGTTTTTT. This gives the protein CASSVGSGLQPNEKLFF. V gene TRBV9 combines with J gene TRBJ1-4; possible D gene TRBD1, 5 bases. Deletions cut 0 bases from V and 5 bases from J, with 17 bases between. In germline, CDR1 is SGDLS, CDR2 YYNGEE. The CDR3 is 17 residues long.

J is TRBJ2-2 and V is TRBV4-3; D is perhaps TRBD2 (7 bases). Germline V gene data show CDR1 as LGHNA and CDR2 as YSLEER. Trimming stripped 0 bases from V and 4 bases from J, with 18 bases between. The CDR3 has 18 residues. The CDR3 loop is CASSQDRRIGGATGELFF. In DNA, the CDR3 is TGCGCCAGCAGCCAAGATAGACGGATAGGGGGGGCCACCGGGGAGCTGTTTTTT.